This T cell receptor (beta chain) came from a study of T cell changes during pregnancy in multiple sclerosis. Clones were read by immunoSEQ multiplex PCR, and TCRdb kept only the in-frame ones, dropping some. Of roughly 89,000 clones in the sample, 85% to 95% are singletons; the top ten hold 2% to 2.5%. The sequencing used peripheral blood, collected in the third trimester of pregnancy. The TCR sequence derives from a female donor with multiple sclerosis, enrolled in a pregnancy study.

In nucleotides, the CDR3 is TGTGCCAGCAAGGGAAGTGCGGGAGGGGGAGGTGGTCCCTCCTACAATGAGCAGTTCTTC. Amino acids: CASKGSAGGGGGPSYNEQFF. The chain is built from TRBV4-2 and TRBJ2-1; 9 bases are shared with TRBD2. In germline, CDR1 is LGHNA, CDR2 YNFKEQ. The trim removed 7 bases at V and 0 bases at J, leaving 19 bases unmatched. The CDR3 is 20 amino acids.